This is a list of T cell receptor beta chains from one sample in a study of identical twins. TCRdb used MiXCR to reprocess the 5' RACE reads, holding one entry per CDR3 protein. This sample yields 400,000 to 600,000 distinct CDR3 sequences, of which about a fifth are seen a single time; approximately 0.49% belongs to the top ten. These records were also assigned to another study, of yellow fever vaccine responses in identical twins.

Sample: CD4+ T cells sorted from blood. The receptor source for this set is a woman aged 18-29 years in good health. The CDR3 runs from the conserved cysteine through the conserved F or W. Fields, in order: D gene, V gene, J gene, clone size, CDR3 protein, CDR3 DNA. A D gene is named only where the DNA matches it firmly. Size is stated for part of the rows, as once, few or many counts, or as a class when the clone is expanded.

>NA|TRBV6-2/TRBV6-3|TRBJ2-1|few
CASSYSTVNEQFF
TGTGCCAGCAGTTACTCTACCGTAAATGAGCAGTTCTTC
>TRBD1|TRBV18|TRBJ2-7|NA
CASSPRDRLKEQYF
TGTGCCAGCTCGCCTAGGGACAGGCTAAAAGAGCAGTACTTC
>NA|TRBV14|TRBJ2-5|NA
CASSQRPGSPNEETQYF
TGTGCCAGCAGCCAAAGACCCGGGAGCCCAAACGAGGAGACCCAGTACTTC
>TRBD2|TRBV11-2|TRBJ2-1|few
CASSLRAKTSGTLVGEQFF
TGTGCCAGCAGCTTAAGGGCCAAGACTAGCGGGACTCTAGTGGGGGAGCAGTTCTTC
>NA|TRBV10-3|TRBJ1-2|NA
CAISVGDGYTF
TGTGCCATCAGTGTGGGGGACGGCTACACCTTC
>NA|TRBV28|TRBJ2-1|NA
CASLSWGEGPNEQFF
TGTGCCAGCCTGAGTTGGGGCGAAGGACCCAATGAGCAGTTCTTC
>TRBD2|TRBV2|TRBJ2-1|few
CASSERLAGVPHEQFF
TGTGCCAGCAGTGAAAGACTAGCGGGAGTACCCCATGAGCAGTTCTTC
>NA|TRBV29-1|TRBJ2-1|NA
CSAGQKILDEQFF
TGCAGCGCAGGACAGAAGATTCTCGATGAGCAGTTCTTC
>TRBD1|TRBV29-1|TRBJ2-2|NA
CSVVRAGGENTGELFF
TGCAGCGTTGTTCGGGCAGGGGGTGAGAACACCGGGGAGCTGTTTTTT
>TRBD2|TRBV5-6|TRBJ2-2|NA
CASSPGLAGIANTGELFF
TGTGCCAGCAGCCCGGGACTAGCGGGGATCGCGAACACCGGGGAGCTGTTTTTT
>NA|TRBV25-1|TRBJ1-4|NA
CASSPHNNMDEKLFF
TGTGCCAGCAGTCCCCATAATAACATGGATGAAAAACTGTTTTTT
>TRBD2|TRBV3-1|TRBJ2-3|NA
CASSQEFPGLAGGMYTQYF
TGTGCCAGCAGCCAAGAATTCCCGGGACTAGCGGGGGGTATGTATACGCAGTATTTT
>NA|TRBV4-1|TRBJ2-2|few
CASSQVPFWELFF
TGCGCCAGCAGCCAAGTTCCTTTTTGGGAGCTGTTTTTT
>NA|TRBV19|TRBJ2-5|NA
CASSMSSEDQETQYF
TGTGCCAGTAGTATGTCTTCTGAAGACCAAGAGACCCAGTACTTC
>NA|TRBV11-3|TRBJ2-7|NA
CASSSRKAYEQYF
TGTGCCAGCAGCTCCCGGAAAGCCTACGAGCAGTACTTC
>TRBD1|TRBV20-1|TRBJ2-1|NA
CSAETGGSNEQFF
TGCAGTGCGGAGACAGGGGGCAGTAATGAGCAGTTCTTC
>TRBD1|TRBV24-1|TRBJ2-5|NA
CATSDSSGGLRETQYF
TGTGCCACCAGTGATAGTTCAGGGGGCCTTCGAGAGACCCAGTACTTC
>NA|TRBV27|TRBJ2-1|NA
CASSLKDEQFF
TGTGCCAGCAGTTTGAAGGATGAGCAGTTCTTC
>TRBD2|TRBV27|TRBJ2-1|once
CASSPGTSGILQFF
TGTGCCAGCAGCCCTGGGACTAGCGGGATTTTGCAGTTCTTC
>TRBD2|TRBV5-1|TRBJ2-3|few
CASSWGETSGRTDTQYF
TGCGCCAGCAGCTGGGGGGAGACTAGCGGCCGCACAGATACGCAGTATTTT
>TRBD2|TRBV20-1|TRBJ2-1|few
CSARWPSGRLNNEQFF
TGCAGTGCTAGATGGCCTAGCGGGAGACTCAACAATGAGCAGTTCTTC
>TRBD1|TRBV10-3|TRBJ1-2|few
CAIGKGQGGGYTF
TGTGCCATCGGGAAGGGACAGGGTGGAGGCTACACCTTC
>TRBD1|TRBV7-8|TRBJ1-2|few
CASHPRRTGGDGYTF
TGTGCCAGCCACCCCCGCCGGACAGGGGGCGATGGCTACACCTTC
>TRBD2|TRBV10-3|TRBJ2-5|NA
CAIRAGPETQYF
TGTGCCATCAGAGCGGGACCAGAGACCCAGTACTTC
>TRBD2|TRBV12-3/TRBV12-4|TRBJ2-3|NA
CASSSSSGGRASTDTQYF
TGTGCCAGCAGTTCCTCTAGCGGGGGACGAGCTAGCACAGATACGCAGTATTTT
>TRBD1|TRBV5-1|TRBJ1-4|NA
CASSRDRPTTNEKLFF
TGCGCCAGCAGCCGGGACAGGCCGACAACTAATGAAAAACTGTTTTTT
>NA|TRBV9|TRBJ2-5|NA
CASSAGTELQETQYF
TGTGCCAGCAGCGCGGGGACGGAGCTACAAGAGACCCAGTACTTC
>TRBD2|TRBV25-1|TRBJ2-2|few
CASSESGLAGAHGELFF
TGTGCCAGCAGTGAGTCGGGACTAGCGGGGGCTCACGGGGAGCTGTTTTTT
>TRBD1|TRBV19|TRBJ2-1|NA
CASDRGSYNEQFF
TGTGCCAGCGACAGGGGCTCCTACAATGAGCAGTTCTTC
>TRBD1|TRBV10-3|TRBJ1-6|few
CAISDTGVKSPLHF
TGTGCCATCAGTGATACAGGGGTAAAGTCACCCCTCCACTTT
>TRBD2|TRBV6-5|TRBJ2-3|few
CASSLGTSGGLNPDTQYF
TGTGCCAGCAGTTTAGGGACTAGCGGGGGACTAAACCCAGATACGCAGTATTTT
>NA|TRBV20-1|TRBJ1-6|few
CSARDRANSPLHF
TGCAGTGCTAGAGATAGGGCCAATTCACCCCTCCACTTT